What follows are 9 T cell receptor beta chains derived from one specimen sequenced in a study of blood T cell repertoires in COVID-19. The method was immunoSEQ multiplex PCR; TCRdb's version includes in-frame clones alone and lacks a portion of them. The sample lists 65,000 or so clones, 70% to 85% occurring once. Sample: peripheral blood. These receptors came from a man in his 60s with acute or convalescent COVID-19.

The chain carries TRBV6-5 and TRBJ1-4, with D possibly matching TRBD1 (6 bases). The germline V gene encodes CDR1 MNHEY and CDR2 SVGAGI. This CDR3 is 14 amino acids long. V was clipped by 6 bases and J by 4 bases, with 12 bases between them. CDR3 sequence reads: CASSQTGNNEKLFF. The CDR3, as DNA: TGTGCCAGCAGCCAGACAGGAAATAATGAAAAACTGTTTTTT.

The chain employs TRBV7-2 and TRBJ2-3, with 8 bases lining up with TRBD1. The CDR3 covers 15 residues. Per the germline V gene, CDR1 is SGHTA and CDR2 is FQGNSA. V was clipped by 6 bases and J by 2 bases; unmatched bases: 7. The CDR3 DNA reads as TGTGCCAGCAGGTTACAGGGGGTTTCCACAGATACGCAGTATTTT. Amino acids: CASRLQGVSTDTQYF. Combining the CDR3 with reference TRBV7-2 and TRBJ2-3 gives the whole variable domain GAGVSQSPSNKVTEKGKDVELRCDPISGHTALYWYRQSLGQGLEFLIYFQGNSAPDKSGLPSDRFSAERTGGSVSTLTIQRTQQEDSAVYLCASRLQGVSTDTQYFGPGTRLTVL.

CDR3 region: CASSHTTGMNTEAFF. The DNA for the CDR3 is TGCGCCAGCAGCCACACGACAGGGATGAACACTGAAGCTTTCTTT. The rearrangement uses TRBV4-1 and TRBJ1-1, with 7 bases matching TRBD1. V shed 3 bases and J 0 bases; nucleotides not matched to a gene: 4. Looked up from germline, CDR1 is MGHRA and CDR2 is YSYEKL. This CDR3 has 15 residues.

This rearrangement joins TRBV7-9 to TRBJ2-2; D ambiguous. This CDR3 is built from 14 residues. The germline V gene encodes CDR1 SEHNR and CDR2 FQNEAQ (reference sequence). V dropped 1 base and J dropped 4 bases, with 7 bases sitting between them. CDR3 amino acids: CASSLVVSTGELFF. The CDR3 DNA sequence: TGTGCCAGCAGCTTAGTCGTCAGCACCGGGGAGCTGTTTTTT.

DNA for the CDR3: TGCGCCAGCAGACAGGCCCTTAGCAATCAGCCCCAGCATTTT. It yields the protein CASRQALSNQPQHF. The chain employs TRBV5-1 and TRBJ1-5; possibly TRBD1 for D (5 bases). The germline V gene has CDR1 SGHRS and CDR2 YFSETQ. V was shortened by 5 bases and J by 0 bases, with 9 bases between the two germline ends. This CDR3 comprises 14 residues.

In its sample, this clone was seen a few times. This chain links TRBV7-9 with TRBJ2-1; 8 positions agree with TRBD1. The germline CDR1 and CDR2 sequences are SEHNR and FQNEAQ (reference sequence). The length of the CDR3 is 15 residues. Trimming cost V 5 bases and J 4 bases; bases outside gene matches: 7. The CDR3 sequence: CASSPGQGFYNEQFF. In DNA form, the CDR3 reads TGTGCCAGCAGCCCCGGACAGGGCTTTTACAATGAGCAGTTCTTC.

This chain uses TRBV7-3 with TRBJ1-1; the match to TRBD1 covers 7 bases. V lost 1 base and J lost 7; bases outside the gene matches: 3. The CDR3 has 13 amino acids. Germline assignment: CDR1 SGHTA and CDR2 FQGTGA. CDR3 region: CASSLIRDSEAFF. CDR3 sequence (DNA): TGTGCCAGCAGCTTAATACGGGACAGTGAAGCTTTCTTT.

The chain employs TRBV7-2 and TRBJ1-5, with no clear D. Germline V gene data show CDR1 as SGHTA and CDR2 as FQGNSA. The CDR3 length is 15 residues. Trimming removed 5 bases from V and 0 bases from J, with 11 bases in between. The CDR3 region is CASSLVSDSNQPQHF. The DNA of the CDR3 is TGTGCCAGCAGCCTGGTATCAGATAGCAATCAGCCCCAGCATTTT.

This clone came up once. The V gene is TRBV9, the J gene TRBJ1-1, with TRBD1 identical over 7 bases. V shed 1 base and J 4 bases; nucleotides not matched to a gene: 7. This CDR3 contains 15 residues. Germline-derived CDR1 and CDR2 are SGDLS and YYNGEE. The DNA of the CDR3 is TGTGCCAGCAGCGTACGTGGACAGGATCCCACTGAAGCTTTCTTT. Encoded protein: CASSVRGQDPTEAFF.